A single sample gave rise to the 10 T cell receptor beta chains below, sequenced in a study of control samples from healthy donors and cancer patients. The assay was immunoSEQ multiplex PCR, and TCRdb's table has in-frame clones only and misses some. The sample includes more than 95,000 clones, about 89% of them seen just once. Sequencing was carried out using blood. The source is a man aged 60 to 69 in good health.

This clone was seen only once. V gene TRBV28 combines with J gene TRBJ1-4; D uncertain. Per the germline V gene, CDR1 is MDHEN and CDR2 is SYDVKM. This CDR3 spans 11 amino acids. The ends were cut back, 3 bases at V and 8 bases at J, with 4 bases in the middle. The CDR3 sequence: CASSFGEKLFF. Written as DNA, the CDR3 is TGTGCCAGCAGTTTCGGAGAAAAACTGTTTTTT.

This clone was recorded once. The chain combines TRBV6-5 with TRBJ2-3; D might be TRBD1 or TRBD2, each matching 5 bases. The CDR3 has 15 residues. CDR1 is MNHEY, CDR2 SVGAGI, per germline. V lost 6 bases to trimming and J lost 2 bases, with 15 bases between them. The CDR3: CASSPPGTSTDTQYF. CDR3 nucleotides: TGTGCCAGCAGCCCGCCCGGGACGTCCACAGATACGCAGTATTTT.

This clone was recorded a few times. The CDR3 is CASSSLAGAGELFF. The DNA of the CDR3 is TGTGCCAGCAGTTCCCTAGCGGGGGCCGGGGAGCTGTTTTTT. This chain uses TRBV2 with TRBJ2-2, with TRBD2 identical over 10 bases. V shed 5 bases and J 6 bases; nucleotides not matched to a gene: 3. Germline lookup yields CDR1 SNHLY and CDR2 FYNNEI. The CDR3 extends over 14 amino acids.

The chain has TRBV5-5 and TRBJ2-7; weak D call: TRBD1 (5 bases). This CDR3 is built from 16 residues. Per the germline V gene, CDR1 is SGHKS and CDR2 is YYEKEE (reference sequence). The V and J ends lost 4 bases and 1 base respectively, with 18 bases between them. The CDR3 bases are TGTGCCAGCAGCCAACAACAGGCTCTTGGGTCCTACGAGCAGTACTTC. Protein: CASSQQQALGSYEQYF.

This sequence joins TRBV6-5 and TRBJ2-7; no definite D call. This CDR3 has 14 amino acids. Germline CDR1 is MNHEY and CDR2 is SVGAGI. Trimming shortened V by 8 bases and J by 2 bases, and 16 bases separated the two germline ends. The DNA of the CDR3 is TGTGCCAGCGCCTCATTAGTAGGGCCCTACGAGCAGTACTTC. Its protein is CASASLVGPYEQYF.

The chain joins TRBV6-6 to TRBJ1-1; no clear D gene. Trimming cost V 5 bases and J 2 bases, with 12 bases left between them. The V gene's germline CDR1 is MNHNY and CDR2 SVGAGI (reference sequence). This CDR3 has 14 residues. CDR3 in amino acids: CASSLTRPNTEAFF. For the CDR3, the DNA is TGTGCCAGCAGTCTAACCCGTCCAAACACTGAAGCTTTCTTT.

This chain uses TRBV11-2 with TRBJ2-7, with D tentatively TRBD1 (6 bases). This CDR3 is 15 amino acids long. CDR1 and CDR2 (germline): SGHAT, FQNNGV. V dropped 2 bases and J dropped 6 bases, with 17 bases sitting between them. CDR3 protein: CASSLFQGLGSEQYF. CDR3 in DNA: TGTGCCAGCAGCTTATTTCAGGGGTTGGGTTCCGAGCAGTACTTC.

V usage is TRBV9 and J usage is TRBJ2-1; D is unresolved. Between the trimmed V and J ends, which lost 4 bases and 8 bases, there was a span of 13 bases. Germline assignment: CDR1 SGDLS and CDR2 YYNGEE. CDR3 length: 13 amino acids. CDR3 protein: CASSSHSLDEQFF. CDR3 nucleotides: TGTGCCAGCAGCAGCCACAGTTTGGATGAGCAGTTCTTC. Drawing the rest from reference TRBV9 and TRBJ2-1, the complete variable domain is DSGVTQTPKHLITATGQRVTLRCSPRSGDLSVYWYQQSLDQGLQFLIQYYNGEERAKGNILERFSAQQFPDLHSELNLSSLELGDSALYFCASSSHSLDEQFFGPGTRLTVL.

The V and J genes are TRBV14 and TRBJ1-2, with a tentative D call TRBD1 (5 bases). CDR1 and CDR2 (germline): SGHDN, FVKESK. The CDR3 is 16 amino acids. The V end lost 1 base, the J end lost 4 bases, and 16 bases lay between the germline ends. The CDR3 nucleotides read TGTGCCAGCAGCCAAGCCCGAGGAGGGGCGTCCTATGGCTACACCTTC. As protein: CASSQARGGASYGYTF.

The V call is TRBV28, the J call TRBJ1-2; D call uncertain. CDR1 and CDR2 from the germline V gene are MDHEN and SYDVKM. V was trimmed by 5 bases and J by 0 bases, leaving 13 bases between them. The CDR3 is 15 residues long. The CDR3 spells CASSTGRAANYGYTF. The DNA for the CDR3 is TGTGCCAGCAGTACCGGTCGGGCAGCTAACTATGGCTACACCTTC.